These 20 T cell receptor beta chains were all obtained from the same sample, sequenced in a study of blood T cell repertoires in COVID-19. TCRdb keeps only in-frame clones here, not all; method: immunoSEQ multiplex PCR. The sample carries some 200,000 clones, roughly 80% recorded once. Material: peripheral blood. The receptors shown here come from a woman older than 75 with acute or convalescent COVID-19.

This clone was detected a few times. V and J are TRBV3-1 (or the pseudogene TRBV3-2) and TRBJ1-1; the D gene is possibly TRBD1 (6 bases). V lost 4 bases, J lost 4 bases, and 19 bases lay in between. Per germline, CDR1 LGHDT and CDR2 YNNKEL (reference sequence). CDR3 size: 16 residues. The CDR3 here is CASSPHSGTLGTEAFF. Written as DNA, the CDR3 is TGTGCCAGCAGCCCCCATTCGGGGACACTTGGCACTGAAGCTTTCTTT.

This chain links TRBV5-4 with TRBJ1-1; 11 nucleotides align to TRBD1. V was pared by 4 bases and J by 4 bases, with 9 bases of the junction left unmatched. Looked up from germline, CDR1 is SGHNT and CDR2 is YYREEE (reference sequence). This CDR3 is built from 16 residues. The CDR3 coding sequence is TGTGCCAGCAGCCCCGGACAGGGGGCAACGAGCACTGAAGCTTTCTTT. The encoded protein is CASSPGQGATSTEAFF.

This clone was counted between two and nine times. This chain connects TRBV5-1 to TRBJ2-2, with 12 positions matching TRBD2. The V segment lost 4 bases and the J segment 5 bases; nucleotides outside the gene matches: 12. Per germline, CDR1 SGHRS and CDR2 YFSETQ. The CDR3 spans 18 residues. The CDR3 spells CASSHNRLAGVRTGELFF. In DNA form, the CDR3 reads TGCGCCAGCAGCCATAACCGACTAGCGGGAGTTAGAACCGGGGAGCTGTTTTTT.

The V gene is TRBV7-2, the J gene TRBJ1-6; TRBD1 matches at 8 bases. Per germline, CDR1 SGHTA and CDR2 FQGNSA. With V trimmed by 1 base and J by 3 bases, 5 bases remained unmatched. This CDR3 has 17 residues. CDR3 in DNA: TGTGCCAGCAGCTTAGACGGGACAGGAATCTATAATTCACCCCTCCACTTT. Translated: CASSLDGTGIYNSPLHF. Supplemented by reference TRBV7-2 and TRBJ1-6, the full variable domain reads GAGVSQSPSNKVTEKGKDVELRCDPISGHTALYWYRQSLGQGLEFLIYFQGNSAPDKSGLPSDRFSAERTGGSVSTLTIQRTQQEDSAVYLCASSLDGTGIYNSPLHFGNGTRLTVT.

V and J are TRBV7-9 and TRBJ2-5; D gene unclear. Per the germline V gene, CDR1 is SEHNR and CDR2 is FQNEAQ (reference sequence). V gave up 5 bases and J gave up 5 bases, with 6 bases separating them. CDR3 length: 11 residues. The CDR3 DNA is TGTGCCAGCAGCCCCCTCGAGACCCAGTACTTC. The encoded protein is CASSPLETQYF.

The gene calls are TRBV5-6 and TRBJ1-2; D unresolved. The CDR3 contains 14 residues. Per germline, CDR1 SGHDT and CDR2 YYEEEE. Trimming cost V 7 bases and J 6 bases, with 19 bases left between them. DNA for the CDR3: TGTGCCAGCGGAACGAGACTGGATCCCAATGGCTACACCTTC. Amino acids: CASGTRLDPNGYTF.

This chain joins TRBV18 and TRBJ2-1, with 8 bases fitting TRBD2. The CDR3 consists of 15 residues. Germline CDR1 reads KGHSH; CDR2 reads LQKENI. Losses at the gene ends were 4 bases for V and 5 bases for J; bases not matched to a gene: 7. DNA of the CDR3: TGTGCCAGCTCACTAGCAGCGGGAGAGAACAATGAGCAGTTCTTC. As protein: CASSLAAGENNEQFF.

The chain joins TRBV27 to TRBJ2-3, with a possible D match to TRBD1 (5 bases). The CDR3 sequence is 15 residues long. The germline V and J ends were trimmed by 2 bases and 2 bases, with 11 bases remaining between them. CDR1 and CDR2 (germline): MNHEY, SMNVEV (reference sequence). The chain's CDR3 is CASSLIRQYTDTQYF. In DNA, the CDR3 is TGTGCCAGCAGTTTAATTAGACAGTACACAGATACGCAGTATTTT.

The chain combines TRBV7-3 with TRBJ2-3; no clear D gene. This CDR3 comprises 14 residues. CDR1 and CDR2 (germline): SGHTA, FQGTGA. Trimming took off 3 bases at V and 2 bases at J, with 9 bases between the two ends. The CDR3 region has the DNA TGTGCCAGCAGCTTGGCTAGTCACACAGATACGCAGTATTTT. This encodes CASSLASHTDTQYF.

The chain has TRBV24-1 and TRBJ2-7, with D perhaps matching TRBD2 (5 bases). The CDR3 has 13 amino acids. Germline V CDR1 and CDR2: KGHDR, SFDVKD. V lost 3 bases and J 6 bases, leaving 11 bases between the germline ends. CDR3 sequence reads: CATSDPGRGEQYF. CDR3 DNA sequence: TGTGCCACCAGTGATCCCGGACGGGGCGAGCAGTACTTC.

This chain joins TRBV7-3 and TRBJ2-7; TRBD1 agrees at 8 bases. The CDR3 contains 14 residues. Germline CDR1 and CDR2: SGHTA and FQGTGA. The ends lost 6 bases at V and 2 bases at J; junction bases unmatched: 6. Here the CDR3 DNA reads TGTGCCAGCAGTTCTAGACAGGGGCCCTACGAGCAGTACTTC. Amino acids: CASSSRQGPYEQYF.

The chain employs TRBV7-2 and TRBJ2-1, with D maybe TRBD2 (6 bases). Looked up from germline, CDR1 is SGHTA and CDR2 is FQGNSA. Trimming took 5 bases from V and 5 from J, leaving 19 bases between them. The CDR3 has 16 residues. CDR3 in amino acids: CASSTLGLRLNNEQFF. The CDR3 DNA sequence: TGTGCCAGCAGCACACTGGGACTTCGCCTAAACAATGAGCAGTTCTTC.

Points on this clone: A read error may account for a junction end that differs from germline. V gene TRBV7-7 combines with J gene TRBJ1-3; no reliable D call. Germline V gene lookup returns CDR1 SSHAT and CDR2 FNYEAQ (reference sequence). There are 14 residues in the CDR3. The CDR3 DNA reads as TGTGCTAGCAGCTTAACCCCAGTTGGAAACACCATATATTTT. Protein: CASSLTPVGNTIYF.

The chain joins TRBV5-6 to TRBJ2-5, with D maybe TRBD1 (7 bases). V was clipped by 4 bases and J by 5 bases, with 18 bases between them. Germline assignment: CDR1 SGHDT and CDR2 YYEEEE. CDR3 size: 15 residues. The CDR3, as DNA: TGTGCCAGCAGCCTTGGAGGGGGCGGGGCGGAGACCCAGTACTTC. Its translation: CASSLGGGGAETQYF.

Comments on this clone: Distinct nucleotide sequences in the sample also encode this CDR3. This chain connects TRBV7-2 to TRBJ1-6; 8 bases line up with TRBD1. This CDR3 comprises 15 residues. CDR1 and CDR2 (germline): SGHTA, FQGNSA. V dropped 6 bases and J dropped 7; count of bases not matched to a gene: 8. The DNA of the CDR3 is TGTGCCAGCAGTCTAGCGGGGACAGGAAATTCACCCCTCCACTTT. Encoded protein: CASSLAGTGNSPLHF.

This clone is a singleton in its sample. The gene calls are TRBV6-2 or TRBV6-3 and TRBJ1-5; 7 positions match TRBD1. CDR3 length: 15 residues. With 5 bases clipped from V and 3 bases from J, the junction kept 7 bases outside the gene matches. The germline V gene encodes CDR1 MNHEY and CDR2 SVGEGT. This CDR3 is CASSVQGTFNQPQHF. The CDR3 nucleotides read TGTGCCAGCAGTGTACAGGGGACATTCAATCAGCCCCAGCATTTT.

The CDR3 is CASSSTDSPYNEQFF. For the CDR3, the DNA is TGTGCCAGCAGTTCCACGGACTCCCCCTACAATGAGCAGTTCTTC. The J gene is TRBJ2-1, the V gene TRBV6-2 or TRBV6-3, with D possibly being TRBD2 (5 bases). V was pared by 4 bases and J by 2 bases, with 12 bases between. There are 15 residues in the CDR3. Germline loops: CDR1 MNHEY, CDR2 SVGEGT.

The gene calls are TRBV18 and TRBJ1-5, with D perhaps TRBD1 (6 bases). This CDR3 comprises 12 residues. Per the germline V gene, CDR1 is KGHSH and CDR2 is LQKENI. V lost 5 bases and J lost 7, with 9 bases in between. CDR3 protein: CASSEGGQPQHF. The CDR3 bases are TGTGCCAGCTCAGAGGGGGGGCAGCCCCAGCATTTT.

The chain joins TRBV18 to TRBJ1-1; no clear D gene. Germline lookup yields CDR1 KGHSH and CDR2 LQKENI. V dropped 1 base and J dropped 7 bases, with 10 bases sitting between them. The CDR3 sequence is 13 residues long. Here the CDR3 DNA reads TGTGCCAGCTCACCACAAGCAGCGGATGAAGCTTTCTTT. Translating gives CASSPQAADEAFF.

The rearrangement uses TRBV28 and TRBJ2-1; tentatively, D is TRBD1 (5 bases). Germline values: CDR1 MDHEN, CDR2 SYDVKM. The CDR3 runs to 14 residues. Trimming took 7 bases from V and 4 from J, leaving 14 bases between them. This CDR3 reads CASTRGARYNEQFF. CDR3 nucleotide sequence: TGTGCCAGCACCCGTGGGGCGAGATACAATGAGCAGTTCTTC.